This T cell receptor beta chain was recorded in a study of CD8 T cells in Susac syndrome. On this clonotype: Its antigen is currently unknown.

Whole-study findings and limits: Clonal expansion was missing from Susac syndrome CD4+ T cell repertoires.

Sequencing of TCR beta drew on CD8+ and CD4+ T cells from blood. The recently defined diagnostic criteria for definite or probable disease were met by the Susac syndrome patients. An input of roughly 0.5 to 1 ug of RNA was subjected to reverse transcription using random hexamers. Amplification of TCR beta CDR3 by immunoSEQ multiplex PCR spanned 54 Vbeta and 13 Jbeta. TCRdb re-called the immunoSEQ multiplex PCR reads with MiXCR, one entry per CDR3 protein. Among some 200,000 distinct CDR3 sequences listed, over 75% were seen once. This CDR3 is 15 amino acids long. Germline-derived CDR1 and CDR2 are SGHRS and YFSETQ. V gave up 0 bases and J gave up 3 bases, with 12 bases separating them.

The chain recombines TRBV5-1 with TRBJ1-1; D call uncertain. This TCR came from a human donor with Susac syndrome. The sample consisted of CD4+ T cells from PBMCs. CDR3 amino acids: CASSLAGNQDTEAFF. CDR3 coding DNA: TGCGCCAGCAGCTTGGCTGGGAATCAGGACACTGAAGCTTTCTTT.